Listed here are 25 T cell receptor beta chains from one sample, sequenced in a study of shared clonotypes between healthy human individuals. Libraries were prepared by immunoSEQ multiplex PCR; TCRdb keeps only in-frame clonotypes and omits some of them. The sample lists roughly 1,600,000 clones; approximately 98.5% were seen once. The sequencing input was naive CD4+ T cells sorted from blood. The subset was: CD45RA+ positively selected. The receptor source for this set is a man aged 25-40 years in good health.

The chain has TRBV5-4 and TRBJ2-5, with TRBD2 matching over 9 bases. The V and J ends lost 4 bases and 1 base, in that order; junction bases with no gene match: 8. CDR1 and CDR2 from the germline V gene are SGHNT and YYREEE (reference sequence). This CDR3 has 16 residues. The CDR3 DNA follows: TGTGCCAGCAGCCAAGAGCTAGCGGGGTTCCAAGAGACCCAGTACTTC. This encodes CASSQELAGFQETQYF.

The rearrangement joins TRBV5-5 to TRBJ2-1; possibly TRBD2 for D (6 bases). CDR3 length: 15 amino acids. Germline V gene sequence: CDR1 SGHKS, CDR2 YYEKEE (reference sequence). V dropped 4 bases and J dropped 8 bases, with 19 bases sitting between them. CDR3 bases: TGTGCCAGCAGCGCCAGCCCGGGAGTTATCCATGAGCAGTTCTTC. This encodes CASSASPGVIHEQFF.

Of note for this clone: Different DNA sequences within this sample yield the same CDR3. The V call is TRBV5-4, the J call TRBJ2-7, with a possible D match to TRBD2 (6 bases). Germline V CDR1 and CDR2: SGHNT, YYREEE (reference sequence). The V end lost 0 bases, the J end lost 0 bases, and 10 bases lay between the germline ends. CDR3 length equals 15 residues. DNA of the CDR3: TGTGCCAGCAGCTTGGGCCCGGGAGACTCCTACGAGCAGTACTTC. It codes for CASSLGPGDSYEQYF.

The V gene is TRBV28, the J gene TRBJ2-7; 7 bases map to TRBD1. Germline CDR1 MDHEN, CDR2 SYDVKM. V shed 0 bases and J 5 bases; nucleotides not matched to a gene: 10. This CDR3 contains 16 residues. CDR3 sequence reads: CASSLWGSGGRNEQYF. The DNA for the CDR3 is TGTGCCAGCAGTTTATGGGGTTCAGGGGGACGAAACGAGCAGTACTTC.

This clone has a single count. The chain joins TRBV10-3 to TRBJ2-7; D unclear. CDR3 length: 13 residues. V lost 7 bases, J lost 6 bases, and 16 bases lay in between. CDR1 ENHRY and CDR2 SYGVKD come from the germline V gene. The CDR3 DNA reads TGTGCCATCAAGGAAGGCCAGTCTAGCGAGCAGTACTTC. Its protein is CAIKEGQSSEQYF.

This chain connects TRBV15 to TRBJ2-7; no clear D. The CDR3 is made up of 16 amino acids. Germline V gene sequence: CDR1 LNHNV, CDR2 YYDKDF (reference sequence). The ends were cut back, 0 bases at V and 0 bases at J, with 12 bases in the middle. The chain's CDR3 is CATSREILGVSYEQYF. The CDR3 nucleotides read TGTGCCACCAGCAGAGAAATTCTTGGGGTCTCCTACGAGCAGTACTTC. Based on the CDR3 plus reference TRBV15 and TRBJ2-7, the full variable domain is DAMVIQNPRYQVTQFGKPVTLSCSQTLNHNVMYWYQQKSSQAPKLLFHYYDKDFNNEADTPDNFQSRRPNTSFCFLDIRSPGLGDTAMYLCATSREILGVSYEQYFGPGTRLTVT.

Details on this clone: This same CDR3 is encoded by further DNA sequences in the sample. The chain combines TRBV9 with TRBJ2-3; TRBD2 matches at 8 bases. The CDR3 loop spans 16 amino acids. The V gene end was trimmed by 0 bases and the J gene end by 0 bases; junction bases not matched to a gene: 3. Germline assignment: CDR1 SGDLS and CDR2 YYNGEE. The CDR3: CASSVELAGSTDTQYF. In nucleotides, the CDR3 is TGTGCCAGCAGCGTAGAATTAGCGGGAAGCACAGATACGCAGTATTTT.

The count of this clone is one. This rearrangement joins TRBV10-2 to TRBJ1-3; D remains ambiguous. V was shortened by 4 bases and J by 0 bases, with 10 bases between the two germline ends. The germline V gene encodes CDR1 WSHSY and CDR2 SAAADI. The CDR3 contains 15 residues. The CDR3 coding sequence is TGCGCCAGCAGTGTTAGCCAGGACTCTGGAAACACCATATATTTT. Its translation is CASSVSQDSGNTIYF.

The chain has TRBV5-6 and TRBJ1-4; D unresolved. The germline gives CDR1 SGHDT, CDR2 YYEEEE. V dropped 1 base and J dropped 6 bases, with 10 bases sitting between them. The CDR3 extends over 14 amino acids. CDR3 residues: CASSLFGQYEKLFF. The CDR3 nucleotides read TGTGCCAGCAGCTTGTTTGGGCAATATGAAAAACTGTTTTTT.

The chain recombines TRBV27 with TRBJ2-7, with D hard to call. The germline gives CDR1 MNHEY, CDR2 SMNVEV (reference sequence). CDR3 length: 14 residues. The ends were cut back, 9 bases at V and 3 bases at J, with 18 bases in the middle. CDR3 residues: CASRPGPIFYEQYF. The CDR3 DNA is TGTGCCAGTCGCCCCGGGCCAATATTCTACGAGCAGTACTTC.

This CDR3 reads CASSIQGKPEAFF. For the CDR3, the DNA is TGTGCCAGCAGTATACAGGGAAAACCTGAAGCTTTCTTT. V gene TRBV5-6 combines with J gene TRBJ1-1, with TRBD1 as a possible D gene (6 bases). CDR3 size: 13 residues. V gave up 5 bases and J gave up 6 bases, with 14 bases separating them. Germline V lookup: CDR1 SGHDT, CDR2 YYEEEE.

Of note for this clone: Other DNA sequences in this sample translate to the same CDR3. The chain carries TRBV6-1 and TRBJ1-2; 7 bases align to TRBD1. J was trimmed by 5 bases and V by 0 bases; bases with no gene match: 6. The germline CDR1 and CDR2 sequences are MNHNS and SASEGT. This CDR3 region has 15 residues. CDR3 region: CASSEALGGGYGYTF. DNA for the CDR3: TGTGCCAGCAGTGAAGCCTTAGGGGGCGGTTATGGCTACACCTTC.

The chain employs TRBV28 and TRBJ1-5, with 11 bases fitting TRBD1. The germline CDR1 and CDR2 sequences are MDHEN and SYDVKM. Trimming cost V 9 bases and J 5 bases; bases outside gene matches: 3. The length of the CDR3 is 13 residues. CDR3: CASWDRGDQPQHF. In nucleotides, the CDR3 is TGTGCCAGTTGGGACAGGGGGGATCAGCCCCAGCATTTT. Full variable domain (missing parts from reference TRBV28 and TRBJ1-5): DVKVTQSSRYLVKRTGEKVFLECVQDMDHENMFWYRQDPGLGLRLIYFSYDVKMKEKGDIPEGYSVSREKKERFSLILESASTNQTSMYLCASWDRGDQPQHFGDGTRLSIL.

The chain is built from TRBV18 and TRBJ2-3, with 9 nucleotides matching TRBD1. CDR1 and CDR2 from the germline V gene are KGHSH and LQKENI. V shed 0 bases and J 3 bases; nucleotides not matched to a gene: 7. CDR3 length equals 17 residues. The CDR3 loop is CASSPPGLQGATDTQYF. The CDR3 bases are TGTGCCAGCTCACCACCCGGACTACAGGGGGCTACAGATACGCAGTATTTT.

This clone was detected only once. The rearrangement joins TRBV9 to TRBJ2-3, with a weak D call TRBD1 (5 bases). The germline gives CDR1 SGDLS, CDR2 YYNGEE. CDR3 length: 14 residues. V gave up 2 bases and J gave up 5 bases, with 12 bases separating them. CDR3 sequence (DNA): TGTGCCAGCAGCGTGGTTGGGGCTGGAGATACGCAGTATTTT. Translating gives CASSVVGAGDTQYF.

CDR3 in DNA: TGTGCCAGCAGCGGACGGGTGTTAAATGAGCAGTTCTTC. Protein: CASSGRVLNEQFF. The chain links TRBV11-2 to TRBJ2-1; no clear D gene. V was pared by 5 bases and J by 7 bases, with 12 bases between. Germline CDR1 and CDR2: SGHAT and FQNNGV. The CDR3 totals 13 residues.

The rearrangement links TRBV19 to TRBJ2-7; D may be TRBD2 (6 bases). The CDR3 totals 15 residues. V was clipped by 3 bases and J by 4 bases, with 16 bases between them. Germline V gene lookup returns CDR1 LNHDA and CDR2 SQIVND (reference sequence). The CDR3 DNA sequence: TGTGCCAGTAGTATTATGCCTCAGGGACTTTACGAGCAGTACTTC. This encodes CASSIMPQGLYEQYF.

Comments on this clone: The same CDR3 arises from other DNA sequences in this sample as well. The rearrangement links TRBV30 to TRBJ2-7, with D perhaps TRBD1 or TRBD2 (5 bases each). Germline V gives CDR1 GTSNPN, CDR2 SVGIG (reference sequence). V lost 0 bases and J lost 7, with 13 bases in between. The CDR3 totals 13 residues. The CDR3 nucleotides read TGTGCCTGGAGTGTACTAGGGGCTGGTGAGCAGTACTTC. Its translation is CAWSVLGAGEQYF.

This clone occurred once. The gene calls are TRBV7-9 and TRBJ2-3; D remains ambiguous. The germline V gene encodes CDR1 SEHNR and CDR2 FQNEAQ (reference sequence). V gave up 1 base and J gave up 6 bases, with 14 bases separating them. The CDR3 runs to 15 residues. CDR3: CASSLDPPPSDTQYF. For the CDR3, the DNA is TGTGCCAGCAGCTTAGATCCCCCGCCGTCGGATACGCAGTATTTT.

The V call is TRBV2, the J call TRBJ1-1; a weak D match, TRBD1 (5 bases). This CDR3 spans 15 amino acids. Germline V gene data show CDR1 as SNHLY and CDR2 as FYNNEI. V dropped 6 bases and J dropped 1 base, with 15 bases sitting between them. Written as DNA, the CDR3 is TGTGCCAGCAGGGAGGACACCTTTACGAACACTGAAGCTTTCTTT. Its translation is CASREDTFTNTEAFF.

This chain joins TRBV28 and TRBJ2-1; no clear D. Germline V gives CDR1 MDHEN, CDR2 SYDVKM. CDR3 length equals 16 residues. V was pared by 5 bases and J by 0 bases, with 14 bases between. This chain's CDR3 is CASSPPLPHSYNEQFF. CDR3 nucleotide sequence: TGTGCCAGCAGTCCGCCACTCCCGCACTCCTACAATGAGCAGTTCTTC.

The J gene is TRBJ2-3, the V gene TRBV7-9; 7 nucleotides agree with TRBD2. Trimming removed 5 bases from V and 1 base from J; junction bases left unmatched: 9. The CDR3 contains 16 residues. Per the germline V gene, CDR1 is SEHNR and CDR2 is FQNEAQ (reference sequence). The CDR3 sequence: CASSRPAGRRTDTQYF. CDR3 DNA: TGTGCCAGCAGCCGCCCGGCCGGGAGGCGCACAGATACGCAGTATTTT.

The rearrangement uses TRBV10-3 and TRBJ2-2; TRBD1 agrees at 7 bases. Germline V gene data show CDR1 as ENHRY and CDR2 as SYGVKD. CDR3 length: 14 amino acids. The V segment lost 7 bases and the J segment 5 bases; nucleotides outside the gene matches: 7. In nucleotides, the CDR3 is TGTGCCATCACTGGGGACAGCCGAACCGGGGAGCTGTTTTTT. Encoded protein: CAITGDSRTGELFF.

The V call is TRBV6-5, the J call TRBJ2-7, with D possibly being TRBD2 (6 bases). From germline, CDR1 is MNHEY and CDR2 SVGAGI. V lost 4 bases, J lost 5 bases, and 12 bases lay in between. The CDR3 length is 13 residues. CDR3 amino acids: CASSSGRAHEQYF. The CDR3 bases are TGTGCCAGCAGTTCCGGGAGAGCCCACGAGCAGTACTTC.

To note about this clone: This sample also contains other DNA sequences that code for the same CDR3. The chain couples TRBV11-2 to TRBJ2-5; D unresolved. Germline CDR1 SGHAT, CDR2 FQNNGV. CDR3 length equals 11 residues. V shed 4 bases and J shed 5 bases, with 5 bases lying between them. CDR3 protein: CASSSRETQYF. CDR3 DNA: TGTGCCAGCAGCTCTAGGGAGACCCAGTACTTC.